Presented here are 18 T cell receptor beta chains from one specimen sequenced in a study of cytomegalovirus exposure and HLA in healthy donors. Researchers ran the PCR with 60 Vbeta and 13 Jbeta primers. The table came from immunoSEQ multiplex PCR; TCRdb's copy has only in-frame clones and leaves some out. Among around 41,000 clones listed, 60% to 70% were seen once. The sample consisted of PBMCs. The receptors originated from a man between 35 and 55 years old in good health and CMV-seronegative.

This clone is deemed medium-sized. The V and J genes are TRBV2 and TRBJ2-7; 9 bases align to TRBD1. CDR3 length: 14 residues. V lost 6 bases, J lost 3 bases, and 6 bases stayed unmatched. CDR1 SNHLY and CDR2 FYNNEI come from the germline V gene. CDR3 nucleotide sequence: TGTGCCAGCAGCCCACAGGGGGCCCGCTACGAGCAGTACTTC. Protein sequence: CASSPQGARYEQYF. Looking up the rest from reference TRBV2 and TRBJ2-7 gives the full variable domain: EPEVTQTPSHQVTQMGQEVILRCVPISNHLYFYWYRQILGQKVEFLVSFYNNEISEKSEIFDDQFSVERPDGSNFTLKIRSTKLEDSAMYFCASSPQGARYEQYFGPGTRLTVT.

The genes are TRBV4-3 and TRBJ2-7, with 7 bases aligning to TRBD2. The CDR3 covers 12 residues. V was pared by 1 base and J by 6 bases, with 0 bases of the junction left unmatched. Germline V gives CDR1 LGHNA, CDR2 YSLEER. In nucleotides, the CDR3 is TGCGCCAGCAGCCAAGGGGGGGGCGAGCAGTACTTC. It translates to CASSQGGGEQYF.

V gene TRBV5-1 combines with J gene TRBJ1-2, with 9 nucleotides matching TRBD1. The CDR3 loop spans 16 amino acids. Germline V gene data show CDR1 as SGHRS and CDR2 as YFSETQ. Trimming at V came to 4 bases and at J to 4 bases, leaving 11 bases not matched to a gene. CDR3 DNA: TGCGCCAGCAGCCCCACGCGGGACAGGGTTAGCTATGGCTACACCTTC. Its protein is CASSPTRDRVSYGYTF.

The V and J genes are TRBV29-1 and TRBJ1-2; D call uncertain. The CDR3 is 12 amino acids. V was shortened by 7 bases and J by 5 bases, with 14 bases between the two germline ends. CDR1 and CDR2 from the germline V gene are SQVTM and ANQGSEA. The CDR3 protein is CSAARVSYGYTF. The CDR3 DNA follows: TGCAGCGCCGCCCGGGTTTCGTATGGCTACACCTTC.

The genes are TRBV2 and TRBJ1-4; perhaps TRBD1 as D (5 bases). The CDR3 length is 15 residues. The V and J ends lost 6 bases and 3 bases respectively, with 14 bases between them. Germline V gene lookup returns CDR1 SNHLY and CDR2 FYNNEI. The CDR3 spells CASRGSTAPNEKLFF. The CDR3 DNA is TGTGCCAGCAGGGGCTCGACAGCTCCTAATGAAAAACTGTTTTTT.

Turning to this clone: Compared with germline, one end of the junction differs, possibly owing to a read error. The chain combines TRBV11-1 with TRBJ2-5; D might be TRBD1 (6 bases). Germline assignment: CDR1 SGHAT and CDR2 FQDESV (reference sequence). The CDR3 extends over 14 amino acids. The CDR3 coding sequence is TGTGCCAGCAGCTCCCAACGGGACACCCCAGTCGGCGACTTC. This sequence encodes CASSSQRDTPVGDF.

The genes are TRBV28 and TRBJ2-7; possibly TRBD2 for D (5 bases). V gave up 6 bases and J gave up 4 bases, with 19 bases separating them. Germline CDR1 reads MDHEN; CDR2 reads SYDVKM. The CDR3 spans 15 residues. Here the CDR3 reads CASSPIGVGKYEQYF. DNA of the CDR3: TGTGCCAGCAGCCCTATCGGGGTAGGGAAATACGAGCAGTACTTC.

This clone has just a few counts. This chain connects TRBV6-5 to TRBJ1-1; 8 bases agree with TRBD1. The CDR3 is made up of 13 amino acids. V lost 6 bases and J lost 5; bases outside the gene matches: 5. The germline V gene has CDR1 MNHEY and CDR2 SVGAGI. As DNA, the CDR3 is TGTGCCAGCAGCCTCAGGGGGCAGACTGAAGCTTTCTTT. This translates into CASSLRGQTEAFF.

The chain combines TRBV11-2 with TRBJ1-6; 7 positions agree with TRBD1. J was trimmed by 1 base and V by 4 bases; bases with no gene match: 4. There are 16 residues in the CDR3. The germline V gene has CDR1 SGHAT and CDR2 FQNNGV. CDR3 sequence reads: CASSSPGQSYNSPLHF. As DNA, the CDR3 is TGTGCCAGCAGCTCACCGGGACAGTCCTATAATTCACCCCTCCACTTT.

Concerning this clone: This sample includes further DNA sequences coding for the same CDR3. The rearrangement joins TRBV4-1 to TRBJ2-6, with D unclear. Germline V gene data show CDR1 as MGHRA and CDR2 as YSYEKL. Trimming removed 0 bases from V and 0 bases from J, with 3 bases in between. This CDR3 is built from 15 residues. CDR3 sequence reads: CASSQDSSGANVLTF. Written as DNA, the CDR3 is TGCGCCAGCAGCCAAGACTCCTCTGGGGCCAACGTCCTGACTTTC.

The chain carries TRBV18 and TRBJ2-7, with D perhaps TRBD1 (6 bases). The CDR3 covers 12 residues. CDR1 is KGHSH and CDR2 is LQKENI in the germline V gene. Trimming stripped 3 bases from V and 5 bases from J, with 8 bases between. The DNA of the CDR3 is TGTGCCAGCTCACCTGGGGGCCACGAGCAGTACTTC. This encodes CASSPGGHEQYF. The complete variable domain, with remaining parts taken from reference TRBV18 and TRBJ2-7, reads NAGVMQNPRHLVRRRGQEARLRCSPMKGHSHVYWYRQLPEEGLKFMVYLQKENIIDESGMPKERFSAEFPKEGPSILRIQQVVRGDSAAYFCASSPGGHEQYFGPGTRLTVT.

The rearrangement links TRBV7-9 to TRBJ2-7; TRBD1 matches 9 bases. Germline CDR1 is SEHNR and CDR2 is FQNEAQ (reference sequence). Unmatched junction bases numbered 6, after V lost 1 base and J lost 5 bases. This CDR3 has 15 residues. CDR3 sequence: CASSLETGGADEQYF. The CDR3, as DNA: TGTGCCAGCAGCTTAGAGACAGGGGGAGCGGACGAGCAGTACTTC.

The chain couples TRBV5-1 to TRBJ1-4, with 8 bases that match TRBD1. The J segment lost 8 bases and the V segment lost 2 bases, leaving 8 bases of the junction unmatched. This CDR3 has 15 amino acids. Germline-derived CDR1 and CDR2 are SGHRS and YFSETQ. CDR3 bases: TGCGCCAGCAGCTTATCAGGGGGCGCGGGCGAAAAACTGTTTTTT. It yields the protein CASSLSGGAGEKLFF.

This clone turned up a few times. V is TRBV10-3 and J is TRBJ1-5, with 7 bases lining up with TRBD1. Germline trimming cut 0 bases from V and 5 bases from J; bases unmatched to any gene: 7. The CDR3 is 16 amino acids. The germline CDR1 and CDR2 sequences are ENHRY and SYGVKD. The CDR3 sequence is CAISESASQGDQPQHF. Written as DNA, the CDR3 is TGTGCCATCAGTGAGTCGGCATCCCAGGGGGATCAGCCCCAGCATTTT.

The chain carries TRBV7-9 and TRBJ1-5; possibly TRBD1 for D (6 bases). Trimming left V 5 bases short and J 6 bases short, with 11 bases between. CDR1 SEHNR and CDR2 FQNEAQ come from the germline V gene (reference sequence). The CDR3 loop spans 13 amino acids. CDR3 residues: CASSDSRGQPQHF. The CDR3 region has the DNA TGTGCCAGCAGCGACAGCAGGGGTCAGCCCCAGCATTTT.

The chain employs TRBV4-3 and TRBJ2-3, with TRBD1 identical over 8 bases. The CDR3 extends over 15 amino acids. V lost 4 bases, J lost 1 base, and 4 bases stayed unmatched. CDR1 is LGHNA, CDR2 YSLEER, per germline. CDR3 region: CASSLTGQGTDTQYF. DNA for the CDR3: TGCGCCAGCAGCCTTACGGGACAGGGCACAGATACGCAGTATTTT.

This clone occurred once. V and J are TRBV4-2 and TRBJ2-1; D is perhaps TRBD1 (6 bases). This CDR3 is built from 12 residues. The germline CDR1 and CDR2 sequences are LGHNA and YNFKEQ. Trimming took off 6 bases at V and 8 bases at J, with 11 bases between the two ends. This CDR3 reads CASRQNRDEQFF. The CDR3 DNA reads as TGTGCCAGCAGGCAAAACAGGGATGAGCAGTTCTTC.

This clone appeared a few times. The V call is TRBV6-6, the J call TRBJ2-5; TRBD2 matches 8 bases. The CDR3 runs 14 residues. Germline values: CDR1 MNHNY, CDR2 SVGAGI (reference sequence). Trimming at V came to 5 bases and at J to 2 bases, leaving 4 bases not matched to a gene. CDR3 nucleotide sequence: TGTGCCAGCAGTCCGGGAGGGGGTCAAGAGACCCAGTACTTC. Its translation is CASSPGGGQETQYF.